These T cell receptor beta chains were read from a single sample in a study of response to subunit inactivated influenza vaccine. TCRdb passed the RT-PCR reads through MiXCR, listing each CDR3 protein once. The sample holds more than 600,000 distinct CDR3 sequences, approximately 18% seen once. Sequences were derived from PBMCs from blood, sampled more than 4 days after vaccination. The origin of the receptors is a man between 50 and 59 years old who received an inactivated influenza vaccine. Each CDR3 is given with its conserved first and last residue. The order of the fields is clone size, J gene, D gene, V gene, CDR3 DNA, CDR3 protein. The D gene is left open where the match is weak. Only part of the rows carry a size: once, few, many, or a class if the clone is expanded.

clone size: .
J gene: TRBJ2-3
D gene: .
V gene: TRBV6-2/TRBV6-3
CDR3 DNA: TGTGCCAGCAGTCTATTTAAAGATACGCAGTATTTT
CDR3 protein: CASSLFKDTQYF

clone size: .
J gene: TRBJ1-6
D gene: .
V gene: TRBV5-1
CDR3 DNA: TGCGCCAGCAGCTTGGCGGGCAGCTACTATAATTCACCCCTCCACTTT
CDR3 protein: CASSLAGSYYNSPLHF

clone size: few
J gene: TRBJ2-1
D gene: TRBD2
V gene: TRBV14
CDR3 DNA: TGTGCCAGCAGCCCCCTTAGCGGGGGATCCTACAATGAGCAGTTCTTC
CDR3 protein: CASSPLSGGSYNEQFF

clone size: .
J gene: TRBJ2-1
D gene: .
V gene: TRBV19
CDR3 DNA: TGTGCCAGTACCCCTGGAGGGATGATATACAATGAGCAGTTCTTC
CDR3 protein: CASTPGGMIYNEQFF

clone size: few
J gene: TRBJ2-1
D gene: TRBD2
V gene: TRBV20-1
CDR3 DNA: TGCAGTGCTAGAGACCTCTACCCTAGCGGGGGGGCAGGGAATGAGCAGTTCTTC
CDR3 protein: CSARDLYPSGGAGNEQFF

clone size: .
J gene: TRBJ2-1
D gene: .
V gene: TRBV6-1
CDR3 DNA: TGTGCCAGCAGTAAGGAGACTAGCAATGAGCAGTTCTTC
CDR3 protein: CASSKETSNEQFF

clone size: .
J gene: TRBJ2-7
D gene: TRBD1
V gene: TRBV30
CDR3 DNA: TGTGCCTGGAGTAGGGACAGGGGAGGGTACGAGCAGTACTTC
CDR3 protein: CAWSRDRGGYEQYF

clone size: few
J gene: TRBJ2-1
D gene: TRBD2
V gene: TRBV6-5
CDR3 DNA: TGTGCCAGCAGTTACCCCGGACTAGCGGGTAACAATGAGCAGTTCTTC
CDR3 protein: CASSYPGLAGNNEQFF

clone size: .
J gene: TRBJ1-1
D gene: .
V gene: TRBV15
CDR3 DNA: TGTGCCACCAGCAGAGATCCCTGGGGGCTTGGCGCTTTCTTT
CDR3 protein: CATSRDPWGLGAFF

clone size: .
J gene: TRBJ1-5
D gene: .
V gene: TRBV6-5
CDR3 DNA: TGTGCCAGCAGCACTCGGGCGGATAGCAATCAGCCCCAGCATTTT
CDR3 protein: CASSTRADSNQPQHF

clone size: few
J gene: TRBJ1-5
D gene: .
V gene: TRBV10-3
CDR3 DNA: TGTGCCATCAGTGAGACGGCGGGGTATAGCAATCAGCCCCAGCATTTT
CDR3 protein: CAISETAGYSNQPQHF

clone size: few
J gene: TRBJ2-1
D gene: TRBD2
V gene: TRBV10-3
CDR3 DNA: TGTGCCATCAGTGAGTCTCTAGCGGGAGTGCCCGGCCCAAACAATGAGCAGTTCTTC
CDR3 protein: CAISESLAGVPGPNNEQFF

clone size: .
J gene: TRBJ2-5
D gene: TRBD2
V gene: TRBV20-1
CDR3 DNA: TGCAGTGCCGGGAGGGCCCGGGAGACCCAGTACTTC
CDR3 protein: CSAGRARETQYF

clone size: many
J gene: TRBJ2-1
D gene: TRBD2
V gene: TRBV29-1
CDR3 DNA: TGCAGCGTCCCGGGGGGGCCTTCTGAGCAGTTCTTC
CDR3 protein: CSVPGGPSEQFF

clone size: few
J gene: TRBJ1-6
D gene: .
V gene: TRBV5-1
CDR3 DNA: TGCGCCAGCAGCTTTATGGCAGAATCACCCCTCCACTTT
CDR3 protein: CASSFMAESPLHF

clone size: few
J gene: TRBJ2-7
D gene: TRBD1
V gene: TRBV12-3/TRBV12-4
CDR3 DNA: TGTGCCAGCAGCATCGACGGCGGGACAGGGGGCGGGGAGCAGTACTTC
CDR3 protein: CASSIDGGTGGGEQYF

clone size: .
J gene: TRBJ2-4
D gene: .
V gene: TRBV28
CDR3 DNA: TGTGCCAGCAGTTCCACCGGGACTTTGTTTCGTGCCAAAAACATTCAGTACTTC
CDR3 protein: CASSSTGTLFRAKNIQYF

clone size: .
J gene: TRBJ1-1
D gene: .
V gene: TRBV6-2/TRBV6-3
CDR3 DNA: TGTGCCAGCAGTTATCTGGGGACCGGTGGTTCGGCTTTCTTT
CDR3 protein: CASSYLGTGGSAFF

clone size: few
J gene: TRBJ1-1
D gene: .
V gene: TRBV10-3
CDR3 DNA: TGTGCCATCAGTGAGTCGAAGGGCATGAACACTGAAGCTTTCTTT
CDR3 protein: CAISESKGMNTEAFF

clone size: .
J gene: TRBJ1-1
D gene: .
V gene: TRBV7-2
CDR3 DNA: TGTGCCAGCAGCTTAGCGCTCGAGGGGCCTGAAGCTTTCTTT
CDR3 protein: CASSLALEGPEAFF